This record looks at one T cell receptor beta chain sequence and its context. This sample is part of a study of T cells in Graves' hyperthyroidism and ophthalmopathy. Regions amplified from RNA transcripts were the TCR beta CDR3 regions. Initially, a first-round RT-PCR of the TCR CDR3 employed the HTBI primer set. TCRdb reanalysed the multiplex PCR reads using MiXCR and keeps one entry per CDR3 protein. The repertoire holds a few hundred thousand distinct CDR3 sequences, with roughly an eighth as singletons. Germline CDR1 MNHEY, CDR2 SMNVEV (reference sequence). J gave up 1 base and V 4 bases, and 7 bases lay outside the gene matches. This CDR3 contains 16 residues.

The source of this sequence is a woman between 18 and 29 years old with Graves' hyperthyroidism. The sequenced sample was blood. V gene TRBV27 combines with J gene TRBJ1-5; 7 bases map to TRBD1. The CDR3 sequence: CASSSLPGGSNQPQHF. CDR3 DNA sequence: TGTGCCAGCAGTTCCCTCCCAGGGGGAAGCAATCAGCCCCAGCATTTT.